This T cell receptor beta chain was documented in a study of blood T cell repertoires in COVID-19. In the study overall: COVID-19 samples collected from the United States, Italy and Spain covered acute and convalescent phases. From T cells, B-cell-depleted T cells, or PBMCs came the material, which was cDNA or gDNA.

Trimming took 4 bases from V and 8 from J; bases not matched to a gene: 12. CDR1 is SGHRS, CDR2 YFSETQ, per germline. The CDR3 is 15 residues long. In the authors' methods: Amplification of reference gene primers provided the estimated nucleated cell counts. Assay used: immunoSEQ multiplex PCR; TCRdb lists only in-frame clones, some missing. Clone size and V and J calls were adopted from that table, with D and trimming inferred from the DNA. Counted here are around 190,000 clones, 70% to 90% occurring once; the ten biggest clones make up about 5%. Sample: peripheral blood. The rearrangement joins TRBV5-1 to TRBJ2-1; 7 bases agree with TRBD2. The receptor's source is a woman aged 80 or over with acute or convalescent COVID-19. Here the CDR3 reads CASSPSGVRGYEQFF. In DNA, the CDR3 is TGCGCCAGCAGCCCAAGCGGGGTACGAGGATATGAGCAGTTCTTC.